A selection of T cell receptor beta chains follows, all from one sample in a study of a mutant IDH1 vaccine in newly diagnosed glioma. Their antigens are not known. Assay: immunoSEQ multiplex PCR; the TCRdb copy retains only in-frame clones and omits some. The table includes almost 30,000 clones, roughly 87% detected once. Sequencing was performed on peripheral blood mononuclear cells (PBMCs), taken from a glioma patient whose treatment included an IDH1 peptide vaccine. These receptors all stem from a woman in her thirties or forties with glioma. Some clones in this sample may be carry-over from other donors' samples. The CDR3 runs from the conserved cysteine through the conserved F or W. Each record gives: CDR3 protein, CDR3 DNA, D gene, clone size, V gene, J gene. D genes are given only for firm matches. Rows give clone size only sometimes, using once, few, many, or a class for an expanded clone.

CDR3: CASSLAPRGRSGELFF; DNA: TGTGCCAGCAGCTTAGCGCCCAGGGGGCGCTCCGGGGAGCTGTTTTTT; D: TRBD1; size: .; V: TRBV11-1; J: TRBJ2-2
CDR3: CASSEAPAVPRGEQYF; DNA: TGTGCCAGCAGTGAAGCGCCGGCCGTGCCAAGGGGCGAGCAGTACTTC; D: .; size: .; V: TRBV6-1; J: TRBJ2-7
CDR3: CASSTGVLGYTF; DNA: TGTGCCAGCAGTACAGGGGTCCTTGGCTACACCTTC; D: TRBD1; size: .; V: TRBV28; J: TRBJ1-2
CDR3: CASSPRGRGLTSTEAFF; DNA: TGTGCCAGCAGCCCCCGGGGCAGGGGTCTGACGAGCACTGAAGCTTTCTTT; D: .; size: .; V: TRBV7-8; J: TRBJ1-1
CDR3: CASSPAGLVVYEQYF; DNA: TGTGCCAGCAGCCCGGCCGGACTAGTGGTCTACGAGCAGTACTTC; D: TRBD2; size: .; V: TRBV7-6; J: TRBJ2-7
CDR3: CASSLGAGGGRNEQFF; DNA: TGTGCCAGCAGCTTGGGTGCGGGAGGGGGTCGGAATGAGCAGTTCTTC; D: TRBD2; size: once; V: TRBV5-6; J: TRBJ2-1
CDR3: CASKAGSTDTQYF; DNA: TGTGCCAGCAAAGCGGGGAGCACAGATACGCAGTATTTT; D: TRBD2; size: .; V: TRBV6-5; J: TRBJ2-3
CDR3: CASSLRQDTTGELFF; DNA: TGTGCCAGCAGCCTTAGACAGGACACAACCGGGGAGCTGTTTTTT; D: .; size: .; V: TRBV27; J: TRBJ2-2
CDR3: CASSQDRGLNEQYF; DNA: TGCGCCAGCAGCCAAGATCGGGGCCTAAACGAGCAGTACTTC; D: .; size: .; V: TRBV4-3; J: TRBJ2-7
CDR3: CASSEGSNQPQHF; DNA: TGTGCCAGCAGCGAGGGGTCCAATCAGCCCCAGCATTTT; D: .; size: .; V: TRBV7-6; J: TRBJ1-5
CDR3: CASSFSGAGANVLTF; DNA: TGTGCCAGCAGCTTCTCAGGGGCTGGGGCCAACGTCCTGACTTTC; D: .; size: .; V: TRBV7-9; J: TRBJ2-6
CDR3: CASSPSGNTIYF; DNA: TGTGCCAGCTCCCCCTCTGGAAACACCATATATTTT; D: .; size: .; V: TRBV18; J: TRBJ1-3
CDR3: CASSQSRMNTEAFF; DNA: TGTGCCAGCAGCCAGAGCAGAATGAACACTGAAGCTTTCTTT; D: .; size: .; V: TRBV27; J: TRBJ1-1
CDR3: CASSRVGQSNTGELFF; DNA: TGTGCCAGCAGTCGGGTGGGACAGTCGAACACCGGGGAGCTGTTTTTT; D: TRBD1; size: .; V: TRBV25-1; J: TRBJ2-2
CDR3: CASSVDGTRQPQHF; DNA: TGTGCCAGCAGCGTAGATGGGACACGCCAGCCCCAGCATTTT; D: .; size: .; V: TRBV7-8; J: TRBJ1-5
CDR3: CASSPDRESLTEAFF; DNA: TGTGCCAGCAGCCCTGACAGGGAATCCCTCACTGAAGCTTTCTTT; D: TRBD1; size: .; V: TRBV7-2; J: TRBJ1-1
CDR3: CAITGGQGRSQPQHF; DNA: TGTGCCATCACGGGGGGACAGGGGCGGTCACAGCCCCAGCATTTT; D: TRBD1; size: .; V: TRBV28; J: TRBJ1-5
CDR3: CASSLARTGGGENIQYF; DNA: TGTGCCAGCAGCTTAGCGAGAACAGGGGGAGGGGAAAACATTCAGTACTTC; D: .; size: .; V: TRBV7-2; J: TRBJ2-4
CDR3: CASSLRDGRETQYF; DNA: TGTGCCAGCTCACTCCGGGACGGGCGGGAGACCCAGTACTTC; D: .; size: .; V: TRBV18; J: TRBJ2-5
CDR3: CASETVSNQPQHF; DNA: TGTGCCAGTGAGACAGTGAGCAATCAGCCCCAGCATTTT; D: .; size: .; V: TRBV6-6; J: TRBJ1-5
CDR3: CASSVDRVGETQYF; DNA: TGTGCCAGCAGTGTCGACAGGGTTGGGGAGACCCAGTACTTC; D: TRBD1; size: .; V: TRBV27; J: TRBJ2-5
CDR3: CASSLNGKRETQYF; DNA: TGTGCCAGCAGCTTAAACGGAAAAAGGGAGACCCAGTACTTC; D: .; size: .; V: TRBV5-4; J: TRBJ2-5
CDR3: CASSSQTVGYEQYF; DNA: TGTGCCAGCAGCTCCCAAACCGTCGGGTACGAGCAGTACTTC; D: .; size: .; V: TRBV7-9; J: TRBJ2-7
CDR3: CATSRAGSYEQYF; DNA: TGTGCCACCAGCAGAGCAGGGAGCTACGAGCAGTACTTC; D: .; size: .; V: TRBV15; J: TRBJ2-7
CDR3: CASSRGARRDTGELFF; DNA: TGCGCCAGCAGCCGGGGGGCGCGCAGGGATACCGGGGAGCTGTTTTTT; D: .; size: .; V: TRBV4-3; J: TRBJ2-2
CDR3: CASSLVVRGNQPQHF; DNA: TGTGCCAGCAGCTTGGTTGTCCGGGGCAATCAGCCCCAGCATTTT; D: .; size: .; V: TRBV5-5; J: TRBJ1-5
CDR3: CASSQDFRETGELFF; DNA: TGCGCCAGCAGCCAAGACTTCAGGGAGACCGGGGAGCTGTTTTTT; D: .; size: .; V: TRBV4-3; J: TRBJ2-2
CDR3: CASSFFDRGEETQYF; DNA: TGTGCCAGCAGTTTCTTCGACAGGGGCGAAGAAACCCAGTACTTC; D: TRBD1; size: .; V: TRBV6-5; J: TRBJ2-5
CDR3: CATSREDRLVGYTF; DNA: TGTGCCACCAGCAGAGAAGACCGACTGGTTGGCTACACCTTC; D: .; size: .; V: TRBV15; J: TRBJ1-2
CDR3: CASSYTGMNTEAFF; DNA: TGTGCCAGCAGTTATACAGGGATGAACACTGAAGCTTTCTTT; D: .; size: .; V: TRBV6-5; J: TRBJ1-1
CDR3: CASSEERAFEYQETQYF; DNA: TGTGCCAGCAGCGAAGAGCGGGCGTTCGAGTACCAAGAGACCCAGTACTTC; D: .; size: .; V: TRBV7-2; J: TRBJ2-5
CDR3: CASSSGPSAYNEQFF; DNA: TGTGCCAGCAGCTCAGGGCCGTCTGCCTACAATGAGCAGTTCTTC; D: .; size: .; V: TRBV7-3; J: TRBJ2-1
CDR3: CASSFRLAGEGTGELFF; DNA: TGTGCCAGCAGTTTTAGGCTAGCGGGAGAGGGTACCGGGGAGCTGTTTTTT; D: TRBD2; size: once; V: TRBV28; J: TRBJ2-2
CDR3: CASMSNLRGGNEKLFF; DNA: TGTGCCAGCATGTCCAACCTCAGGGGGGGTAATGAAAAACTGTTTTTT; D: TRBD1; size: .; V: TRBV2; J: TRBJ1-4
CDR3: CASSSQGLAGSGELFF; DNA: TGTGCCAGCTCGTCACAAGGACTAGCGGGGTCCGGGGAGCTGTTTTTT; D: TRBD2; size: .; V: TRBV18; J: TRBJ2-2
CDR3: CASRRSGLKETQYF; DNA: TGTGCCAGCAGGAGGTCGGGACTCAAAGAGACCCAGTACTTC; D: .; size: .; V: TRBV11-2; J: TRBJ2-5
CDR3: CASSLGGSGGTGELFF; DNA: TGTGCCAGCAGTTTGGGTGGATCAGGAGGCACCGGGGAGCTGTTTTTT; D: .; size: .; V: TRBV28; J: TRBJ2-2
CDR3: CASSYVNEQYF; DNA: TGTGCCAGCAGTTACGTTAACGAGCAGTACTTC; D: .; size: .; V: TRBV5-6; J: TRBJ2-7
CDR3: CATDRNPQQLSGNTIYF; DNA: TGTGCCACAGACAGGAATCCTCAACAGTTATCTGGAAACACCATATATTTT; D: .; size: .; V: TRBV15; J: TRBJ1-3
CDR3: CASRPQGTDTQYF; DNA: TGTGCCAGCAGACCACAGGGAACAGATACGCAGTATTTT; D: .; size: .; V: TRBV27; J: TRBJ2-3